This T cell receptor beta chain was sequenced in a study of T cells in Graves' hyperthyroidism and ophthalmopathy. Comments on this clonotype: What it recognizes is unknown.

Findings and limits, study-wide: Among clonotypes expanded in thyroid above 0.001, most were also found in blood.

Using RNA transcripts as the source, TCR beta CDR3 regions were amplified. The primer set for the first-round RT-PCR of the TCR CDR3 was HTBI. TCRdb itself ran the multiplex PCR reads through MiXCR, one entry per CDR3 protein. Among 490,000 or so distinct CDR3 sequences, approximately 23% were seen once, and the ten largest hold under 55%. Diagnosing involved the use of clinical symptoms, serum thyroxine and TRAb, thyroid ultrasound and orbital computed tomography. Germline V gene lookup returns CDR1 MRHNA and CDR2 SNTAGT. The CDR3 extends over 15 amino acids. V dropped 4 bases and J dropped 0 bases, with 10 bases sitting between them.

Sequencing was carried out using blood. This receptor was identified in a woman in her 70s with Graves' ophthalmopathy. The chain joins TRBV6-4 to TRBJ2-1; no firm D call. CDR3 nucleotides: TGTGCCAGCAGTGTAAGTCCCAGCTCCTACAATGAGCAGTTCTTC. Translating gives CASSVSPSSYNEQFF.